Listed below are T cell receptor beta chains from one sample, sequenced in a study of cytomegalovirus exposure and HLA in healthy donors. Produced via immunoSEQ multiplex PCR; TCRdb's table is partial and in-frame only. The repertoire table contains approximately 100,000 clones. Source material: PBMCs. The receptors were gathered from a man between 50 and 59 years old in good health and CMV-seronegative. CDR3s include the opening cysteine and the closing phenylalanine or tryptophan. The D gene is left open where the match is weak.

V	J	D	CDR3	DNA
TRBV6-1	TRBJ1-5	.	CASSIQGIGPQHF	TGTGCCAGCAGCATCCAGGGTATCGGCCCCCAGCATTTT
TRBV5-6	TRBJ1-2	.	CASSFTSYGYTF	TGTGCCAGCAGCTTCACAAGCTATGGCTACACCTTC
TRBV9	TRBJ1-6	.	CASSVDSRNSPLHF	TGTGCCAGCAGCGTAGACAGTCGCAATTCACCCCTCCACTTT
TRBV7-3	TRBJ2-3	TRBD2	CASSFGLASDTQYF	TGTGCCAGCAGCTTCGGACTAGCTTCAGATACGCAGTATTTT
TRBV18	TRBJ1-1	.	CASSPSVRQINTEAFF	TGTGCCAGCTCACCCTCTGTGAGACAGATCAACACTGAAGCTTTCTTT
TRBV19	TRBJ2-6	.	CASSPGVAGANVLTF	TGTGCCAGTAGTCCAGGGGTGGCTGGGGCCAACGTCCTGACTTTC
TRBV29-1	TRBJ1-2	.	CSVEGPQGMTFYGYTF	TGCAGCGTTGAAGGCCCCCAGGGGATGACTTTCTATGGCTACACCTTC
TRBV4-3	TRBJ2-3	TRBD2	CASSQEVGGLADTQYF	TGCGCCAGCAGCCAAGAAGTGGGAGGGCTGGCAGATACGCAGTATTTT
TRBV30	TRBJ1-2	.	CAWSVGGRYGYTF	TGTGCCTGGAGTGTTGGGGGCAGGTATGGCTACACCTTC
TRBV5-6	TRBJ2-1	.	CASSPGDYNEQFF	TGTGCCAGCAGCCCCGGGGACTACAATGAGCAGTTCTTC
TRBV6-8	TRBJ2-5	TRBD2	CASSPGGLSRETQYF	TGTGCCAGCAGCCCGGGGGGACTCTCCCGGGAGACCCAGTACTTC
TRBV7-2	TRBJ2-7	.	CASSTGSFYEQYF	TGTGCCAGCAGCACAGGGAGTTTCTACGAGCAGTACTTC
TRBV5-6	TRBJ1-1	.	CASSPLGWDTEAFF	TGTGCCAGCAGCCCCCTCGGGTGGGACACTGAAGCTTTCTTT
TRBV6-1	TRBJ2-3	.	CASSDSPGTDTQYF	TGTGCCAGCAGCGACAGCCCGGGCACAGATACGCAGTATTTT
TRBV6-5	TRBJ1-2	TRBD1	CASSAPGQAPLTF	TGTGCCAGCAGTGCGCCGGGACAGGCTCCCCTTACCTTC
TRBV7-2	TRBJ1-1	.	CASSLVVSTATEAFF	TGTGCCAGCAGCTTAGTCGTTTCGACTGCCACTGAAGCTTTCTTT
TRBV5-1	TRBJ2-7	TRBD1	CASSQDPGGYEQYF	TGCGCCAGCAGCCAGGACCCAGGGGGCTACGAGCAGTACTTC
TRBV10-1	TRBJ2-7	.	CASSGGGEQYF	TGCGCCAGCAGTGGGGGAGGAGAGCAGTACTTC
TRBV11-3	TRBJ2-7	.	CASSQLRDSYEQYF	TGTGCCAGCAGCCAACTTCGGGACTCCTACGAGCAGTACTTC
TRBV15	TRBJ2-1	TRBD2	CATSSRTGGLNEQFF	TGTGCCACCAGCAGTAGGACGGGAGGCCTCAATGAGCAGTTCTTC
TRBV7-9	TRBJ2-3	TRBD2	CASSLTSGTDTQYF	TGTGCCAGCAGCCTAACTAGCGGTACAGATACGCAGTATTTT
TRBV5-1	TRBJ1-1	.	CASSLETGNTEAFF	TGCGCCAGCAGCTTAGAAACAGGGAACACTGAAGCTTTCTTT
TRBV19	TRBJ1-5	.	CASSIAGGSNQPQHF	TGTGCCAGTAGTATAGCTGGCGGCAGCAATCAGCCCCAGCATTTT
TRBV2	TRBJ2-1	.	CASTSSGEQFF	TGTGCCAGCACTAGCTCCGGTGAGCAGTTCTTC
TRBV9	TRBJ2-1	TRBD2	CASSVGGLGHDEQFF	TGTGCCAGCAGCGTAGGGGGACTAGGGCACGATGAGCAGTTCTTC
TRBV4-3	TRBJ2-1	TRBD2	CASSLWTSGRYEQFF	TGCGCCAGCAGCCTTTGGACTAGCGGGAGGTATGAGCAGTTCTTC
TRBV9	TRBJ2-1	.	CASSIPGSGEQFF	TGTGCCAGCAGCATTCCGGGGAGCGGTGAGCAGTTCTTC
TRBV5-1	TRBJ1-4	TRBD1	CASSLVGQINEKLFF	TGCGCCAGCAGCTTGGTGGGACAGATTAATGAAAAACTGTTTTTT
TRBV27	TRBJ1-3	.	CASRPLTRGLGSGNTIYF	TGTGCCAGCAGACCCCTTACGAGGGGGTTGGGGTCTGGAAACACCATATATTTT
TRBV27	TRBJ2-7	.	CASRDSYYEQYF	TGTGCCAGCAGGGACAGCTACTACGAGCAGTACTTC
TRBV7-9	TRBJ1-1	TRBD1	CASSLEQGLTEAFF	TGTGCCAGCAGCTTAGAACAGGGGCTCACTGAAGCTTTCTTT
TRBV7-6	TRBJ1-1	.	CASSPVAGTEAFF	TGTGCCAGCAGCCCTGTGGCGGGCACTGAAGCTTTCTTT
TRBV5-4	TRBJ1-2	.	CASSQAQGPPIGGYTF	TGTGCCAGCAGCCAAGCCCAGGGGCCCCCGATCGGGGGCTACACCTTC
TRBV11-2	TRBJ1-3	.	CASSGDSLGNTIYF	TGTGCCAGCAGCGGAGACAGCCTTGGAAACACCATATATTTT
TRBV7-2	TRBJ1-2	.	CASNKGGANYGYTF	TGTGCCAGCAACAAAGGGGGGGCAAACTATGGCTACACCTTC
TRBV18	TRBJ1-3	.	CASSREKSSGNTIYF	TGTGCCAGCTCACGCGAGAAGAGCTCTGGAAACACCATATATTTT
TRBV2	TRBJ1-2	.	CASTLNYGYTF	TGTGCCAGCACCCTGAACTATGGCTACACCTTC
TRBV9	TRBJ2-5	TRBD1	CASSPVGTGPAGTQYF	TGTGCCAGCAGCCCCGTGGGGACAGGACCTGCGGGGACCCAGTACTTC
TRBV5-1	TRBJ2-7	.	CASSWMGEEYEQYF	TGCGCCAGCAGCTGGATGGGGGAGGAGTACGAGCAGTACTTC
TRBV5-1	TRBJ2-5	.	CASSFTGTEGTQYF	TGCGCCAGCAGCTTCACCGGGACGGAGGGGACCCAGTACTTC
TRBV5-8	TRBJ2-1	TRBD1	CASNPWDRKPYNEQFF	TGTGCCAGCAACCCCTGGGACAGGAAGCCCTACAATGAGCAGTTCTTC
TRBV19	TRBJ1-2	.	CASSISPGNYGYTF	TGTGCCAGTAGTATATCCCCAGGCAACTATGGCTACACCTTC
TRBV15	TRBJ2-7	.	CATSRGQTYEQYF	TGTGCCACCAGCCGTGGACAGACCTACGAGCAGTACTTC
TRBV5-1	TRBJ1-2	.	CASSLEADPSAGYTF	TGCGCCAGCAGCTTGGAGGCGGATCCCTCGGCAGGCTACACCTTC
TRBV4-3	TRBJ2-7	TRBD2	CASSQGTGGSSYEQYF	TGCGCCAGCAGCCAAGGGACGGGGGGGAGCTCCTACGAGCAGTACTTC
TRBV7-9	TRBJ2-5	.	CASSLAQGAQETQYF	TGTGCCAGCAGCTTAGCGCAAGGGGCCCAAGAGACCCAGTACTTC
TRBV5-4	TRBJ2-1	TRBD2	CASSSVAGGFNEQFF	TGTGCCAGCAGCTCCGTAGCGGGAGGATTCAATGAGCAGTTCTTC
TRBV11-1	TRBJ2-7	TRBD2	CASSSHPLAADAYEQYF	TGTGCCAGCAGCTCTCACCCTCTAGCGGCGGACGCCTACGAGCAGTACTTC
TRBV4-3	TRBJ2-5	TRBD1	CASSPRDRNFETQYF	TGCGCCAGCAGCCCCCGGGACAGGAATTTCGAGACCCAGTACTTC
TRBV4-3	TRBJ1-2	.	CASSQALTSNYGYTF	TGCGCCAGCAGCCAAGCTCTGACTTCTAACTATGGCTACACCTTC
TRBV30	TRBJ1-2	TRBD1	CAWSYPGTANYGYTF	TGTGCCTGGAGTTACCCCGGGACAGCAAACTATGGCTACACCTTC
TRBV4-2	TRBJ1-2	.	CASSQVGAQYGYTF	TGTGCCAGCAGCCAAGTTGGGGCACAATATGGCTACACCTTC
TRBV11-3	TRBJ2-5	.	CASSSRQETQYF	TGTGCCAGCAGCTCCCGCCAAGAGACCCAGTACTTC
TRBV2	TRBJ1-6	.	CASSMSPGGNSPLHF	TGTGCCAGCAGTATGTCTCCGGGAGGGAATTCACCCCTCCACTTT
TRBV30	TRBJ2-1	TRBD1	CAWSQGTGRGNEQFF	TGTGCCTGGAGTCAAGGGACAGGGAGAGGCAATGAGCAGTTCTTC
TRBV7-9	TRBJ1-5	TRBD1	CASSLAPGQGSNQPQHF	TGTGCCAGCAGCTTAGCCCCCGGACAGGGAAGCAATCAGCCCCAGCATTTT
TRBV25-1	TRBJ2-5	.	CASSGPGETQYF	TGTGCCAGCAGTGGGCCAGGGGAGACCCAGTACTTC
TRBV7-9	TRBJ2-3	.	CASSPRGNTDTQYF	TGTGCCAGCAGCCCCAGGGGAAACACAGATACGCAGTATTTT
TRBV7-2	TRBJ1-2	.	CASSRNGGYTF	TGTGCCAGCAGCCGCAACGGGGGCTACACCTTC